This TCR beta chain is drawn from a study of blood T cell repertoires in COVID-19 (dated by TCRdb to the early 2020s). In the study overall: Collaborator samples came from the United States, Italy and Spain and covered acute and convalescent phases of COVID-19. HLA class I and class II types, where available, came from metadata supplied by the sample provider rather than from assay-based typing. The samples were drawn from the first 160 participants of the ongoing ImmuneRACE study and from 1,254 subjects provided by 6 global collaborators. The repertoires were released in a freely available public database intended as a resource for research on the immune response to SARS-CoV-2. Sample metadata almost always included a de-identified subject ID, COVID-19 status, age in years and sex. The prospective study material was composed of cDNA or gDNA derived from T cells, B-cell-depleted T cells, or PBMCs. The dataset comprised deeply sampled blood TCRbeta repertoires from subjects exposed to, actively infected with, or recovered from COVID-19. The paper's findings and limits, for the study overall: The quantity of clinical and demographic metadata differed by source and by participant and was supplied without curation.

Each collaborating institution followed its own protocols to collect whole blood in K2EDTA tubes. Collaborator samples were shipped for TCRbeta analysis as frozen whole blood, isolated PBMCs, or DNA extracted from either sample type. A remark on this clone: Its antigen remains undetermined. The input lacks base qualities; no much larger clone sits a single base away.

TCRbeta CDR3 regions were amplified from genomic DNA by means of the immunoSEQ Assay, a bias-controlled multiplex PCR. As for the original processing: The number of nucleated cells in each sample was estimated from the amplification of reference gene primers within the assay. To quantify the absolute abundance of each unique TCRbeta CDR3 rearrangement, sequence reads were collapsed and filtered. Productive Simpson clonality was computed per sample as the square root of Simpson's diversity index over productive rearrangements. TCRdb took over this immuneACCESS table, retaining in-frame rearrangements with V and J assigned. Such tables are incomplete; in checked studies, under half of the missing clones stem from an unresolved V gene, and the remainder is unexplained. V and J calls and clone size are those listed in that table; D and trimming were worked out from the DNA. In this sample the table shows 250,000 or so clones, approximately 85% of which occur a single time. The ten largest clones represent 9% to 15% of the sample.

The source of this sequence is an elderly man with acute or convalescent COVID-19. Specimen: peripheral blood.

The nucleotide sequence reads as follows: TGCAGCGTTGCAGGAGGGACAGGAGACTTCTCTGGAAACACCATATATTTT. It encodes CSVAGGTGDFSGNTIYF. The sequence links TRBV29-1 to TRBJ1-3; TRBD1 lines up with 8 middle nucleotides. Taken from the germline V gene, the CDR1 and CDR2 loops are SQVTM and ANQGSEA. The CDR3 contains 17 residues, cysteine and phenylalanine counted. Of the read, only the CDR3 DNA is kept; its 51 bases are in frame from base 1. Relative to germline, V is missing 4 bases and J is missing 0 bases, with 11 bases of the junction outside any gene match.